This T cell receptor (beta chain) was sequenced for a study of blood T cell repertoires in COVID-19. TCRdb keeps only in-frame clones here, not all; method: immunoSEQ multiplex PCR. The sample holds tens of thousands of clones, around 93% seen once. The CDR3 contains 14 residues. Per the germline V gene, CDR1 is MRHNA and CDR2 is SNTAGT. The germline V and J ends were trimmed by 2 bases and 1 base, with 7 bases remaining between them. The TCR was taken from a man over 45 with acute or convalescent COVID-19. The specimen was peripheral blood. The J gene is TRBJ2-3, the V gene TRBV6-4, with D hard to call. CDR3 DNA: TGTGCCAGCAGTGACAGCTTGGGCACAGATACGCAGTATTTT. As protein: CASSDSLGTDTQYF.